The clone carrying this T cell receptor (beta chain) was recorded only once. The target antigen is unknown. The entry originates in a study of T cell responses to AZD1222 COVID-19 vaccine. The V and J ends lost 6 bases and 7 bases respectively, with 13 bases between them. This CDR3 region has 12 residues. CDR1 is SQVTM, CDR2 ANQGSEA, per germline. Profiled with immunoSEQ multiplex PCR; TCRdb holds only in-frame clones, not every one. The table has tens of thousands of clones, about 78% seen once. Findings and caveats of the study: The study found Spike-specific TCR breadth and depth rose after two AZD1222 doses.

Sample: peripheral blood, taken 28 days after the second AZD1222 dose. The chain has TRBV29-1 and TRBJ2-1; D possibly uses TRBD1 or TRBD2 (5 bases each). The clonotype was recovered from an adult who received the AZD1222 COVID-19 vaccine. CDR3 protein: CSVLGVWNEQFF. The CDR3 nucleotides are TGCAGCGTCTTGGGGGTATGGAATGAGCAGTTCTTC.